This T cell receptor (beta chain) was observed in a study of blood T cell repertoires in COVID-19. Looking at the study overall: Samples of COVID-19 (acute and convalescent) were obtained from the United States, Italy and Spain. T cells, B-cell-depleted T cells, or PBMCs provided the cDNA or gDNA that served as material.

Clones were sequenced by immunoSEQ multiplex PCR, and TCRdb holds only the in-frame ones, with some missing. The sample consists of approximately 46,000 clones, 88% of them appearing once. Unmatched junction bases numbered 1, after V lost 1 base and J lost 5 bases. The CDR3 has 13 amino acids. Germline-derived CDR1 and CDR2 are SGHRS and YFSETQ. V usage is TRBV5-1 and J usage is TRBJ2-3, with 7 bases identical to TRBD1. Specimen: peripheral blood. The receptor's source is a human donor in a cohort sampled during active COVID-19. The CDR3 nucleotides are TGCGCCAGCAGCTTGTCAGGGGGAGATACGCAGTATTTT. Amino acid sequence: CASSLSGGDTQYF.